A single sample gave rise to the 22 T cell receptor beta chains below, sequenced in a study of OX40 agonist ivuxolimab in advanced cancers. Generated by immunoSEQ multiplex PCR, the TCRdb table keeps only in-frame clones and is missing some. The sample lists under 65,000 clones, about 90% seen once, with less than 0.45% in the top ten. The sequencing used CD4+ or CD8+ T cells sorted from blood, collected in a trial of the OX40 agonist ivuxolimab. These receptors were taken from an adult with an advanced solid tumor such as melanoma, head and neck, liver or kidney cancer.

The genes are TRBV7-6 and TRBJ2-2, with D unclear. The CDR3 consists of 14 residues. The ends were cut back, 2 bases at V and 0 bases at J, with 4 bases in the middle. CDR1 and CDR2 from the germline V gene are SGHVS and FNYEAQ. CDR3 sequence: CASSLKSNTGELFF. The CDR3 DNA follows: TGTGCCAGCAGCTTAAAGTCGAACACCGGGGAGCTGTTTTTT.

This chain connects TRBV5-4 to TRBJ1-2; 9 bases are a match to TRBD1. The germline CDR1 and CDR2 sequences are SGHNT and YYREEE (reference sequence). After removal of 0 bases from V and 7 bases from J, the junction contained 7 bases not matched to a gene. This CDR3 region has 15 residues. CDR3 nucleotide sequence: TGTGCCAGCAGCTTGGGACAGGGGGGATTAGGTGGCTACACCTTC. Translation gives CASSLGQGGLGGYTF.

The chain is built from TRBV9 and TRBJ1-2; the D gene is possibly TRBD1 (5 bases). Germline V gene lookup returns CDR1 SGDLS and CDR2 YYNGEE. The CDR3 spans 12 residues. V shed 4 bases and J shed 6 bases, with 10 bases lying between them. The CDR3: CASSRQGDGYTF. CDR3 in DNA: TGTGCCAGCAGCCGGCAGGGCGATGGCTACACCTTC.

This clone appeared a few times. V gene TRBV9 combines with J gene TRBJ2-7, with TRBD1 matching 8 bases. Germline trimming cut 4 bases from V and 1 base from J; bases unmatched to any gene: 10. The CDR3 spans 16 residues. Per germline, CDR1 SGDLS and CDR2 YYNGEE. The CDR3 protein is CASSRRPTGGSYEQYF. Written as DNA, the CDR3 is TGTGCCAGCAGCCGCCGTCCCACAGGGGGTTCCTACGAGCAGTACTTC. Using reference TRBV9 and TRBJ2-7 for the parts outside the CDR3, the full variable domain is DSGVTQTPKHLITATGQRVTLRCSPRSGDLSVYWYQQSLDQGLQFLIQYYNGEERAKGNILERFSAQQFPDLHSELNLSSLELGDSALYFCASSRRPTGGSYEQYFGPGTRLTVT.

Here the CDR3 reads CASTVAGGNEQFF. CDR3 sequence (DNA): TGCGCCAGCACGGTAGCGGGGGGGAATGAGCAGTTCTTC. The rearrangement links TRBV10-2 to TRBJ2-1; 11 bases align to TRBD2. The germline gives CDR1 WSHSY, CDR2 SAAADI. There are 13 residues in the CDR3. The V segment lost 7 bases and the J segment 7 bases; nucleotides outside the gene matches: 3.

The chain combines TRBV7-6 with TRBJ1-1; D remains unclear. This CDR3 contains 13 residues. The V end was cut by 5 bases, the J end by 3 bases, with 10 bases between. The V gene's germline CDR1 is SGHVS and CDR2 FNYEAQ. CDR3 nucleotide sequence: TGTGCCAGCAGCCCCTACGGGGACACTGAAGCTTTCTTT. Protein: CASSPYGDTEAFF.

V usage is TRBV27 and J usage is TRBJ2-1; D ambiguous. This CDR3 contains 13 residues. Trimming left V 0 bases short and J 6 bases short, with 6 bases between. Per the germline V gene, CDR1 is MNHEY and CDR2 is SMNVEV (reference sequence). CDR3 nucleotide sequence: TGTGCCAGCAGTTTATCGGGGTCCAATGAGCAGTTCTTC. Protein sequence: CASSLSGSNEQFF.

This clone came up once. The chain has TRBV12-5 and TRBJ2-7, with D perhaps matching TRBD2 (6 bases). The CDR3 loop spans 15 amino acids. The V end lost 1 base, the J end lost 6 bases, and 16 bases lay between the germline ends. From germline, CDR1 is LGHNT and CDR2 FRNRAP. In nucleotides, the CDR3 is TGTGCTAGTGGTTTGGACCCACTTGGGGGGACCGAGCAGTACTTC. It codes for CASGLDPLGGTEQYF.

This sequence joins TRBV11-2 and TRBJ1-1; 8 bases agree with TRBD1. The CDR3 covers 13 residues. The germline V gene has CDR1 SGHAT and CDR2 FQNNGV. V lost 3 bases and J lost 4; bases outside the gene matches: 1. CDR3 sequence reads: CASSFRGLTEAFF. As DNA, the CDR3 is TGTGCCAGCAGCTTCAGGGGGCTCACTGAAGCTTTCTTT.

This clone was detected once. CDR3 region: CASSEGRGNYGYTF. The CDR3 DNA reads TGTGCCAGCAGTGAAGGGCGGGGTAACTATGGCTACACCTTC. The genes are TRBV2 and TRBJ1-2; no clear D gene. Trimming shortened V by 1 base and J by 1 base, and 7 bases separated the two germline ends. Germline CDR1 SNHLY, CDR2 FYNNEI. The CDR3 consists of 14 residues.

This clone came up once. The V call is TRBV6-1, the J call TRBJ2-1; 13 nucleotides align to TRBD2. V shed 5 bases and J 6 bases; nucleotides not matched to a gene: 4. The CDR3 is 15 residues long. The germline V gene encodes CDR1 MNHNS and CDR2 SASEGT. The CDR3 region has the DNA TGTGCCAGCAGTCCACTAGCGGGGGGGCGCAATGAGCAGTTCTTC. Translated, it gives CASSPLAGGRNEQFF.

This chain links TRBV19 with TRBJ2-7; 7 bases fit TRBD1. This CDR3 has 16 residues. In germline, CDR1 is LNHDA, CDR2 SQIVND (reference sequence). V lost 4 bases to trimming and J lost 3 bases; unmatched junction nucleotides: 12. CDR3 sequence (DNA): TGTGCCAGTAGTACCTACCTTGGACAGGCTTACTACGAGCAGTACTTC. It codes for CASSTYLGQAYYEQYF.

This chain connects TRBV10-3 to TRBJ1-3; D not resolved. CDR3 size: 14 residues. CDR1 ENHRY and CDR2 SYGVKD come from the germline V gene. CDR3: CASAGSYSGNTIYF. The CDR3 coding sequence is TGTGCAAGTGCAGGCTCCTACTCTGGAAACACCATATATTTT.

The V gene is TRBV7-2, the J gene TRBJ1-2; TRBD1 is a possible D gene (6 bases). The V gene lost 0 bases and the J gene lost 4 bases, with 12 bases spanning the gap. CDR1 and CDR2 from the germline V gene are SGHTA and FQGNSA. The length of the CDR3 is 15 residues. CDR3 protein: CASSLALGGGYGYTF. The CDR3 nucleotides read TGTGCCAGCAGCTTAGCGTTGGGGGGCGGCTATGGCTACACCTTC.

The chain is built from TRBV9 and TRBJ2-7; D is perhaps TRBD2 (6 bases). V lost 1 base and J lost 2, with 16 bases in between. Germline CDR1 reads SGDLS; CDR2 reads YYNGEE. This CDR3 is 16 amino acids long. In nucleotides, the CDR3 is TGTGCCAGCAGCGTAAGTTCCCTAGCGAGAACCTACGAGCAGTACTTC. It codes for CASSVSSLARTYEQYF.

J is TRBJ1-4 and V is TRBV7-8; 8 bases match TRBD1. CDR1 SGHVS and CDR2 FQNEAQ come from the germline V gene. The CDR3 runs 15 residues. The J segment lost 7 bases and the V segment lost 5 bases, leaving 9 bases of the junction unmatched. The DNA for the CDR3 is TGTGCCAGCAGCCCGAGACAGGGGCACGGTGAAAAACTGTTTTTT. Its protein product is CASSPRQGHGEKLFF.

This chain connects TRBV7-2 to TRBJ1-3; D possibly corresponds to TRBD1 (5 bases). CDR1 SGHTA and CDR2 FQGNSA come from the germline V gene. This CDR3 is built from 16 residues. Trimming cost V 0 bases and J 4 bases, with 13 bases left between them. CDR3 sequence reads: CASSLASRAGGNTIYF. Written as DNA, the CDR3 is TGTGCCAGCAGCTTAGCTTCCAGGGCTGGAGGAAACACCATATATTTT.

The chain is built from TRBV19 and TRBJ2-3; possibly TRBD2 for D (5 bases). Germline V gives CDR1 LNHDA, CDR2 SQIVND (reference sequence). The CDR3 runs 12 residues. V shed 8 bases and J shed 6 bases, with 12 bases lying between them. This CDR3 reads CASPLAADTQYF. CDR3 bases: TGTGCCAGTCCCCTAGCTGCGGATACGCAGTATTTT.

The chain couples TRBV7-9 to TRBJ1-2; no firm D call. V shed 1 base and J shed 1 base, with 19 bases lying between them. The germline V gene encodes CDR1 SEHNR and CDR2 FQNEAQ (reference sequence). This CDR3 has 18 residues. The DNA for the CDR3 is TGTGCCAGCAGCTTAGATTCGGCCAGTAACTTCTTTAACTATGGCTACACCTTC. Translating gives CASSLDSASNFFNYGYTF.

This CDR3 is CASSIAGGSEETQYF. The CDR3, as DNA: TGTGCCAGCAGCATAGCGGGGGGCTCCGAAGAGACCCAGTACTTC. This sequence joins TRBV5-4 and TRBJ2-5; 10 bases are shared with TRBD2. CDR3 length equals 15 residues. Per the germline V gene, CDR1 is SGHNT and CDR2 is YYREEE (reference sequence). With 4 bases clipped from V and 3 bases from J, the junction kept 6 bases outside the gene matches.

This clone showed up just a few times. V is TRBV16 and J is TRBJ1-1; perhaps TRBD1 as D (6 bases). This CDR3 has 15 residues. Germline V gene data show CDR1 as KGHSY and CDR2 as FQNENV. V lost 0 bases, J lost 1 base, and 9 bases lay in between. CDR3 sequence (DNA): TGTGCCAGCAGCCAATCGACAGGAACGAACACTGAAGCTTTCTTT. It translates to CASSQSTGTNTEAFF.

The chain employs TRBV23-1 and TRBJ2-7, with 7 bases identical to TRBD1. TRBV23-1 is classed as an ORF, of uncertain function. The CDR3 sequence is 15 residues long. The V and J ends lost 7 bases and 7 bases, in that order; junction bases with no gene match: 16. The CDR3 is CASTLTGPAQGEQYF. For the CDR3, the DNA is TGCGCCAGCACCCTGACAGGGCCCGCGCAGGGTGAGCAGTACTTC.